The clone carrying this T cell receptor beta chain turned up a few times. The individuals who served as donors were healthy Caucasians living in Russia, aged roughly 6 to 95. The data were taken from a study of blood T cells in healthy people across ages. The authors ran a second PCR of 7 to 11 cycles using a sample-barcoded 5' primer and a J-beta primer mix. Each CDR3 protein gets one entry after TCRdb re-called the 5' RACE reads with MiXCR. The repertoire holds hundreds of thousands of distinct CDR3 sequences, with over 45% as singletons. Trimming removed 4 bases from V and 4 bases from J, with 16 bases in between. CDR3 size: 15 residues. CDR1 and CDR2 (germline): SGDLS, YYNGEE.

The receptor comes from a woman in her fifties or sixties in good health. Source material: blood. The rearrangement uses TRBV9 and TRBJ2-3; D ambiguous. CDR3 coding DNA: TGTGCCAGCAGCCCCAAAAAGTATCCGTCAGATACGCAGTATTTT. The encoded protein is CASSPKKYPSDTQYF.